This is a list of T cell receptor beta chains from one sample in a study of T cell changes during pregnancy in multiple sclerosis. Produced via immunoSEQ multiplex PCR; TCRdb's table is partial and in-frame only. Of 64,000 or so clones listed, roughly 96% are singletons. The source was CD8+ T cells from peripheral blood mononuclear cells, collected after pregnancy. Receptor source: a female donor with multiple sclerosis, enrolled in a pregnancy study. Both conserved end residues are part of each CDR3. A D gene is named only where the DNA matches it firmly. A clone size is listed for some rows: how often the clone was seen (once, few, many), or a class if it is expanded.

CDR3 DNA | CDR3 protein | J gene | V gene | clone size | D gene
TGTGCCAGCAGCCAAGAGCTGCTATCGTCTTACAATGAGCAGTTCTTC | CASSQELLSSYNEQFF | TRBJ2-1 | TRBV16 | - | -
TGCGCCAGCAGTCCTAGACAGGGGGGACTTGGGCAGTACTTC | CASSPRQGGLGQYF | TRBJ2-7 | TRBV4-1 | - | TRBD1
TGTGCCAGCAGCCCAAGGACGAGTCAGGGGGTTGATGAGCAGTTCTTC | CASSPRTSQGVDEQFF | TRBJ2-1 | TRBV9 | - | TRBD1
TGTGCCAGCAGATGGGCCACAGATACGCAGTATTTT | CASRWATDTQYF | TRBJ2-3 | TRBV13 | - | -
TGTGCCAGCAGCTTAGCGGGAGGAGGAAGGTACGAGCAGTACTTC | CASSLAGGGRYEQYF | TRBJ2-7 | TRBV13 | - | TRBD2
TGTGCCAGCAGCTTTGAGGAAGCGGGAGTCAATGAGCAGTTCTTC | CASSFEEAGVNEQFF | TRBJ2-1 | TRBV5-4 | - | TRBD2
TGTGCCAGCAGCTCTCAGGGCTACGAGCAGTACTTC | CASSSQGYEQYF | TRBJ2-7 | TRBV7-6 | few | -
TGTGCCAGCAGCCCGCGGGTGAAAATCACAGATACGCAGTATTTT | CASSPRVKITDTQYF | TRBJ2-3 | TRBV7-9 | - | -
TGTGCCAGCAGTCCCAAAGACAGGGTACGAGAGACCCAGTACTTC | CASSPKDRVRETQYF | TRBJ2-5 | TRBV27 | - | TRBD1
TGTGCCAGCTCAGACTTAGCGGGGAAGAACACCGGGGAGCTGTTTTTT | CASSDLAGKNTGELFF | TRBJ2-2 | TRBV18 | - | TRBD2
TGTGCCAGCAAGCCCTCTAGCGGCTCCTACAATGAGCAGTTCTTC | CASKPSSGSYNEQFF | TRBJ2-1 | TRBV2 | - | TRBD2
TGTGCCAGTGATACAGGGACCAGTAGGACTGAAGCTTTCTTT | CASDTGTSRTEAFF | TRBJ1-1 | TRBV19 | - | -
TGTGCCAGCAGCGAGCAAACTAGCGGGAGGGCCGGCGCAGATACGCAGTATTTT | CASSEQTSGRAGADTQYF | TRBJ2-3 | TRBV7-3 | - | TRBD2
TGTGCCAGCAGCTACAGGGGTAATGAGCAGTTCTTC | CASSYRGNEQFF | TRBJ2-1 | TRBV25-1 | - | TRBD1
TGTGCCAGCAGTGAATCGCGGGCCCCCGGGAACACTGAAGCTTTCTTT | CASSESRAPGNTEAFF | TRBJ1-1 | TRBV2 | - | -
TGTGCCAGTCGGTGGGGGGGCGGTCAGCCCCAGCATTTT | CASRWGGGQPQHF | TRBJ1-5 | TRBV19 | - | -
TGTGCCAGCAGCTCACTGACAGGGGACTATGGCTACACCTTC | CASSSLTGDYGYTF | TRBJ1-2 | TRBV11-2 | - | TRBD1
TGTGCCAGCAGCACTAGCGGGAGTCCCTACGAGCAGTACTTC | CASSTSGSPYEQYF | TRBJ2-7 | TRBV5-6 | - | TRBD2
TGTGCCAGTAGTATCACAGGGTTTGCTGGGGCCAACGTCCTGACTTTC | CASSITGFAGANVLTF | TRBJ2-6 | TRBV19 | - | -
TGTGCCAGCAGCCAAAGACTTAGCTCAGATACGCAGTATTTT | CASSQRLSSDTQYF | TRBJ2-3 | TRBV14 | - | -
TGTGCCAGCAGTCCAGGGGATTCCTACAATGAGCAGTTCTTC | CASSPGDSYNEQFF | TRBJ2-1 | TRBV7-9 | - | -
TGTGCCAGCAGCTTAGTTGGGGACAGGGGATTGTTCGAGCAGTACTTC | CASSLVGDRGLFEQYF | TRBJ2-7 | TRBV7-9 | - | TRBD1
TGTGCCAGCAGTGACAGATTATATGGCTACACCTTC | CASSDRLYGYTF | TRBJ1-2 | TRBV6-1 | - | -
TGTGCCAGCAGTTTTGCGCAGGGGGTTGTTTACGAGCAGTACTTC | CASSFAQGVVYEQYF | TRBJ2-7 | TRBV28 | - | TRBD1
TGTGCCACCAGCAGAGATGGTTCCAGCCAAGAGACCCAGTACTTC | CATSRDGSSQETQYF | TRBJ2-5 | TRBV15 | - | -
TGCACCAGCAGCCAGCGGACAGTCTACGAGCAGTACTTC | CTSSQRTVYEQYF | TRBJ2-7 | TRBV1 | - | -
TGCAGCGTTGAAGATCGGGTAGGAGAGGGGGTCCACTATGGCTACACCTTC | CSVEDRVGEGVHYGYTF | TRBJ1-2 | TRBV29-1 | - | -
TGTGCCAGTTTTGGGGGGATTGAAGCTTTCTTT | CASFGGIEAFF | TRBJ1-1 | TRBV25-1 | few | -
TGCGCCAGCAGCTGGCGGACAGGGTGGGAGGAGTACTTC | CASSWRTGWEEYF | TRBJ2-7 | TRBV5-1 | - | TRBD1
TGTGCCAGCAGCCTACAGAATTCACCCCTCCACTTT | CASSLQNSPLHF | TRBJ1-6 | TRBV27 | - | -
TGTGCCAGCAGGGACTCACGAACCGGGGAGCTGTTTTTT | CASRDSRTGELFF | TRBJ2-2 | TRBV2 | - | -
TGTGCCAGTAATCCGGGACAGGGCGACTATGGCTACACCTTC | CASNPGQGDYGYTF | TRBJ1-2 | TRBV19 | - | TRBD1